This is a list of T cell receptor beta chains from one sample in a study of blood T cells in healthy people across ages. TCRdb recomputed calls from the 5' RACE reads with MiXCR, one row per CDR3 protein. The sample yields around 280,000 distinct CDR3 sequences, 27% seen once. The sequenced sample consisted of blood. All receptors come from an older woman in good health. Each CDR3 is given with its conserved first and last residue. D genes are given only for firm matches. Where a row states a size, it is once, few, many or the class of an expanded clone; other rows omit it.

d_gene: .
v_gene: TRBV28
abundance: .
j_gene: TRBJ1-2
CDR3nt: TGTGCCAGCAGTACCCCGACGGCTTCTAACTATGGCTACACCTTC
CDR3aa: CASSTPTASNYGYTF

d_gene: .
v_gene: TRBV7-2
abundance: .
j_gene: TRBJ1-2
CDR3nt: TGTGCCAGCAGCTTAGACAGGAGACATGGCTACACCTTC
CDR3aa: CASSLDRRHGYTF

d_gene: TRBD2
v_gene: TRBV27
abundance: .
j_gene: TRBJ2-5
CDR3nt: TGTGCCAGCAGCCCCCTCCAAGCGGGAGGAGAGACCCAGTACTTC
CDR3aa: CASSPLQAGGETQYF

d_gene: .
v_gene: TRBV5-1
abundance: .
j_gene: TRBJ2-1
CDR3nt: TGCGCCAGCAGCTTCTTAGCGGATGATTACAATGAGCAGTTCTTC
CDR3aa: CASSFLADDYNEQFF

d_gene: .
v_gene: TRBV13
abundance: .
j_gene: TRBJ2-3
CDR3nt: TGTGCCAGCAGCCTGAAAATCCGACTCGTTAACACAGATACGCAGTATTTT
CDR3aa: CASSLKIRLVNTDTQYF

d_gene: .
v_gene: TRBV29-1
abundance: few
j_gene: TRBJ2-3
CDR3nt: TGCAGCGTTGGGTCCCGTTTAGCGGAGCCCACAGATACGCAGTATTTT
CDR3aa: CSVGSRLAEPTDTQYF

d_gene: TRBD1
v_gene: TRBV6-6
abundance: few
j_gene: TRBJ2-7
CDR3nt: TGTGCCAGCAGTTATTCCGGGACAGATCTACGAGGACAGTACTTC
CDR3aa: CASSYSGTDLRGQYF

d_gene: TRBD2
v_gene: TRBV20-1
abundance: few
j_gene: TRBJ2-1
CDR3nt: TGCAGGGGAGGGCGGGTCTACAATGAGCAGTTCTTC
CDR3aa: CRGGRVYNEQFF

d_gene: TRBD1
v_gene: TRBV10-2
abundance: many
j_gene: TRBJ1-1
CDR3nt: TGCGCCAGCAGGGAGGGACAGCTGAACACTGAAGCTTTCTTT
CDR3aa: CASREGQLNTEAFF

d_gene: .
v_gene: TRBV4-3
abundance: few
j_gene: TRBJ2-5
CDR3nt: TGCGCCAGCAGCCAAGATTATTCGGCGGGGAGGCACCAAGAGACCCAGTACTTC
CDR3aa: CASSQDYSAGRHQETQYF

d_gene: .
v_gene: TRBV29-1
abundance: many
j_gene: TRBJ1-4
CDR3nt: TGCAGCGTTGCTTCGACAGTGTCTGAAAAACTGTTTTTT
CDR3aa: CSVASTVSEKLFF

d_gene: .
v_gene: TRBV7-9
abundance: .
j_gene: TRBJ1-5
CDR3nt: TGTGCCAGCAGCTCGGACGTTAGCAATCAGCCCCAGCATTTT
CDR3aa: CASSSDVSNQPQHF

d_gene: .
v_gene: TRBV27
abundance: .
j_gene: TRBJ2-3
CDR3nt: TGTGCCAGCAGTTTTAGTGGGTATAGCACAGATACGCAGTATTTT
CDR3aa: CASSFSGYSTDTQYF

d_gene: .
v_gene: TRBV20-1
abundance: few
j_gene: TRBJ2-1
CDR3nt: TGCAGTGCTTCTACCCCGGAGGGGACCTACAATGAGCAGTTCTTC
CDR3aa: CSASTPEGTYNEQFF

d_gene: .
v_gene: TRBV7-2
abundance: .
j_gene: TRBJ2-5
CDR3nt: TGTGCCAGCATCCTGGACCCGGGTGGAAAGACCCAGTACTTC
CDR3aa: CASILDPGGKTQYF

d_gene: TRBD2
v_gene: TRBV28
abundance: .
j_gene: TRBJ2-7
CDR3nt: TGTGCCAGCAGTCCTTTGCTAGCGGGAAGCTACGAGCAGTACTTC
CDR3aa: CASSPLLAGSYEQYF

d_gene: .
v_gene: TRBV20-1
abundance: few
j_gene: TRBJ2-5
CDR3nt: TGCAGTGCAACCGGGACAACAAAAGAGACCCAGTACTTC
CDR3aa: CSATGTTKETQYF

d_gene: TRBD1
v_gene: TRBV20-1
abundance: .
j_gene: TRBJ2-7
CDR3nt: TGCAGTGCTCGGGACAGATTTTACGAGCAGTACTTC
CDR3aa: CSARDRFYEQYF

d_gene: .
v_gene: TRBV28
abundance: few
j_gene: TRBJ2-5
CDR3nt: TGTGCCAGCAGTCTCCCGAGGGGGCGGGAGGTCCTAACGCAAGAGACCCAGTACTTC
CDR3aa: CASSLPRGREVLTQETQYF

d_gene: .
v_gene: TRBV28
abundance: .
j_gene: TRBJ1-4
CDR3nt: TGTGCCAGCAGTTTAAGGGGAGCCTCGACTAATGAAAAACTGTTTTTT
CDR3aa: CASSLRGASTNEKLFF

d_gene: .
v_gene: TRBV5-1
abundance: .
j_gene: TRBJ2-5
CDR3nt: TGCGCCAGCAGCTTATATTCGGGAGAGGAGACCCAGTACTTC
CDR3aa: CASSLYSGEETQYF

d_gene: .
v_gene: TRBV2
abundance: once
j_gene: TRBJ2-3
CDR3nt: TGTGCCAGCAGCGGAACTAGCACAGATACGCAGTATTTT
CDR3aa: CASSGTSTDTQYF

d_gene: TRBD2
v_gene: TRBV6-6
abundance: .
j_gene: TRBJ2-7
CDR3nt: TGTGCCAGCAAAGGCGGGAGCAGCGAGCAGTACTTC
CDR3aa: CASKGGSSEQYF

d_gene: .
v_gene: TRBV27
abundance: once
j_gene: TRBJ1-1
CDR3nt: TGTGCCAGCAGTTTGACGTACAGTCGAAACACTGAAGCTTTCTTT
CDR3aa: CASSLTYSRNTEAFF

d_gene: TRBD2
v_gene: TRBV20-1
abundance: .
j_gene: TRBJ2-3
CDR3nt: TGCAGTGCCACTAGCGGGCTACAAAGCACAGATACGCAGTATTTT
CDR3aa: CSATSGLQSTDTQYF